This T cell receptor beta chain stems from a study of T cell clonotyping in hematopoietic cell transplantation. Findings of the study overall: Pathologically expanded recipient clonotypes increased progressively from day 30 to day 180 as diversity fell. At the given depth, recipient repertoires were over 97% de novo clonotypes.

The method was immunoSEQ multiplex PCR; TCRdb's version includes in-frame clones alone and lacks a portion of them. The sample yields 30,000 or so clones, roughly nine tenths seen once. The CDR3 loop spans 15 amino acids. With 3 bases removed from V and 3 bases from J, the gap between germline ends came to 14 bases. Germline V CDR1 and CDR2: ENHRY, SYGVKD. This clone has a single count. Antigen specificity is unknown. The clonotype originates from a female patient in her forties or fifties who had an allogeneic stem cell transplant from a related donor, so the T cells may come from the graft donor. Some clones in this sample may be carry-over from other donors' samples. The rearrangement joins TRBV10-3 to TRBJ1-1, with D possibly matching TRBD1 (6 bases). The sequencing here drew on PBMCs, taken 100 days after allogeneic stem cell transplant. The CDR3 region is CAISDPAHRDTEAFF. The DNA of the CDR3 is TGTGCCATCAGTGACCCCGCCCACAGGGACACTGAAGCTTTCTTT.